Included here is one T cell receptor (beta chain) sequence, with context. The antigen is not known. V trimming: 3 bases; J trimming: 5 bases; junction bases outside the gene matches: 10. The CDR3 consists of 17 residues. CDR1 and CDR2 from the germline V gene are SGDLS and YYNGEE. This sample was included in a study of shared clonotypes between healthy human individuals. At the level of the study: Donor composition was two women and a few men, aged 18 to 49.

Donors had no recently reported acute infections or vaccinations and were HIV-negative. Approximately 90 million PBMCs went into genomic DNA for unsorted samples. General observations from the study: Deeper or shallower sequencing was expected to change how clonotypes are shared among donors.

Produced via immunoSEQ multiplex PCR; TCRdb's table is partial and in-frame only. The sample carries approximately 460,000 clones, approximately 80% recorded once. The sample comprised PBMCs. The rearrangement joins TRBV9 to TRBJ2-5; TRBD2 agrees at 13 bases. The sequence derives from a middle-aged woman in good health. Some clones in this sample may be carry-over from other donors' samples. CDR3 in DNA: TGTGCCAGCAGCGGGGAAGGACTAGCGGGAGTGGGGGAGACCCAGTACTTC. Translating it yields CASSGEGLAGVGETQYF.